This TCR beta chain was recorded in a study of cytomegalovirus exposure and HLA in healthy donors. Across the whole study: Early on, a data release was issued that held some 91 million unique TCRs from HLA-typed donors.

As regards this clone: What it binds is unknown.

The V gene's germline CDR1 is SGDLS and CDR2 YYNGEE. Trimming removed 0 bases from V and 3 bases from J; junction bases left unmatched: 6. The CDR3 contains 17 residues. Whole-study findings and limits: Within an earlier analysis, most TCR beta V segments proved productive either about 87% or about 30% of the time. It was shown in a later analysis that HLA-associated TCR beta chains were more clonally expanded than other, equally common chains.

Researchers ran the PCR with 60 Vbeta and 13 Jbeta primers. TCRdb keeps only in-frame clones here, not all; method: immunoSEQ multiplex PCR. The sample carries roughly 100,000 clones, 60% to 85% recorded once. The chain couples TRBV9 to TRBJ2-3, with 11 positions matching TRBD2. The receptor comes from a woman aged 18-29 years in good health and CMV-seropositive. Sequencing used PBMCs. The CDR3: CASSVEPSGRITDTQYF. Written as DNA, the CDR3 is TGTGCCAGCAGCGTAGAGCCTAGCGGGAGGATTACAGATACGCAGTATTTT.